These T cell receptor beta chains were read from a single sample in a study of shared clonotypes between healthy human individuals. The table came from immunoSEQ multiplex PCR; TCRdb's copy has only in-frame clones and leaves some out. The sample contains some 700,000 clones, about 90% of which appear only once. Specimen: memory CD8+ T cells from PBMCs. These receptors were collected from a man aged 18-30 years in good health. Some clones in this sample may be carry-over from other donors' samples. The conserved cysteine and the conserved F or W are not part of the CDR3 here. The D gene is left open where the match is weak.

v_gene: TRBV27
d_gene: TRBD2
j_gene: TRBJ2-1
len: 14
CDR3aa: ASSPLAGTSYNEQF

v_gene: TRBV7-8
d_gene: -
j_gene: TRBJ1-2
len: 9
CDR3aa: ASSRGAGYT

v_gene: TRBV29-1
d_gene: -
j_gene: TRBJ1-2
len: 12
CDR3aa: SVGFPGRSYGYT

v_gene: TRBV5-1
d_gene: -
j_gene: TRBJ2-6
len: 15
CDR3aa: ASSWWDRSSGANVLT

v_gene: TRBV9
d_gene: -
j_gene: TRBJ2-3
len: 12
CDR3aa: ASSVGGFTDTQY

v_gene: TRBV2
d_gene: TRBD2
j_gene: TRBJ2-7
len: 11
CDR3aa: ASLGLAGYEQY

v_gene: TRBV4-1
d_gene: -
j_gene: TRBJ2-7
len: 11
CDR3aa: ASSQGLPYEQY

v_gene: TRBV28
d_gene: -
j_gene: TRBJ1-2
len: 11
CDR3aa: ASSLVVNGGYT

v_gene: TRBV5-6
d_gene: TRBD1
j_gene: TRBJ1-1
len: 14
CDR3aa: ASSVLRDSMNTEAF

v_gene: TRBV5-1
d_gene: -
j_gene: TRBJ2-1
len: 13
CDR3aa: ASSLDASSYNEQF

v_gene: TRBV27
d_gene: -
j_gene: TRBJ1-5
len: 11
CDR3aa: ASSFLGNQPQH

v_gene: TRBV29-1
d_gene: TRBD1
j_gene: TRBJ1-2
len: 18
CDR3aa: SVIPGGVVGTYLSRYGYT

v_gene: TRBV2
d_gene: -
j_gene: TRBJ2-3
len: 15
CDR3aa: ASWGPGGNEGTDTQY

v_gene: TRBV16
d_gene: -
j_gene: TRBJ1-5
len: 15
CDR3aa: ASSQSGFFWGGQPQH

v_gene: TRBV9
d_gene: -
j_gene: -
len: 13
CDR3aa: ASSVGGGFTYEQY

v_gene: TRBV9
d_gene: -
j_gene: TRBJ2-7
len: 13
CDR3aa: ASSPRGGSRSEQY

v_gene: TRBV27
d_gene: -
j_gene: TRBJ1-1
len: 11
CDR3aa: ASSPLGITEAF

v_gene: TRBV13
d_gene: TRBD1
j_gene: TRBJ2-7
len: 11
CDR3aa: ASRGDRAYEQY

v_gene: TRBV13
d_gene: -
j_gene: TRBJ2-7
len: 14
CDR3aa: ASSSGRRGLGYEQY

v_gene: TRBV7-9
d_gene: -
j_gene: TRBJ1-5
len: 11
CDR3aa: ASSLPGPGPQH

v_gene: TRBV5-1
d_gene: -
j_gene: TRBJ2-7
len: 13
CDR3aa: ASSPEGGITYEQY

v_gene: TRBV6-6
d_gene: -
j_gene: TRBJ1-4
len: 13
CDR3aa: ASSTPQGVNEKLF

v_gene: TRBV15
d_gene: -
j_gene: TRBJ2-7
len: 14
CDR3aa: ATSRDRSDVSYEQY

v_gene: TRBV29-1
d_gene: -
j_gene: TRBJ2-1
len: 11
CDR3aa: SVLHRSLGEQF

v_gene: TRBV30
d_gene: TRBD1
j_gene: -
len: 12
CDR3aa: AWSGGQGRAEQY

v_gene: TRBV19
d_gene: -
j_gene: TRBJ1-1
len: 12
CDR3aa: ASSIRPMNTEAF

v_gene: TRBV4-2
d_gene: TRBD2
j_gene: TRBJ2-3
len: 16
CDR3aa: ASSQVVALAGLGDTQY

v_gene: TRBV28
d_gene: TRBD2
j_gene: TRBJ2-7
len: 15
CDR3aa: ASSLPGLAFYSYEQY

v_gene: TRBV7-8
d_gene: -
j_gene: TRBJ1-1
len: 15
CDR3aa: ASSLIRQGPTNTEAF

v_gene: TRBV6-5
d_gene: -
j_gene: TRBJ1-1
len: 13
CDR3aa: ASSYAGQSRAEAF

v_gene: TRBV11-2
d_gene: TRBD2
j_gene: TRBJ2-1
len: 13
CDR3aa: ASSRGLAGGHEQF

v_gene: TRBV5-4
d_gene: TRBD2
j_gene: TRBJ2-3
len: 13
CDR3aa: ASSSAAGVGDTQY

v_gene: TRBV10-3
d_gene: -
j_gene: TRBJ1-5
len: 13
CDR3aa: AISESWHSNQPQH

v_gene: TRBV4-1
d_gene: -
j_gene: TRBJ2-2
len: 12
CDR3aa: ASSQVGFTGELF

v_gene: TRBV27
d_gene: -
j_gene: TRBJ1-2
len: 12
CDR3aa: ASSLNGADYGYT

v_gene: TRBV7-8
d_gene: -
j_gene: TRBJ2-7
len: 12
CDR3aa: ASSLEGWGYEQY

v_gene: TRBV25-1
d_gene: TRBD1
j_gene: TRBJ2-6
len: 14
CDR3aa: ASSQGGEGGANVLT

v_gene: TRBV27
d_gene: TRBD1
j_gene: TRBJ2-7
len: 12
CDR3aa: ASSLVTGGYEQY

v_gene: TRBV2
d_gene: TRBD2
j_gene: TRBJ2-5
len: 16
CDR3aa: ASSLTSGRPEKKETQY

v_gene: TRBV4-1
d_gene: TRBD2
j_gene: TRBJ2-3
len: 16
CDR3aa: ASSQGMILAGSTDTQY

v_gene: TRBV11-3
d_gene: TRBD2
j_gene: TRBJ2-3
len: 13
CDR3aa: ASSSKRERADTQY